What follows are 27 T cell receptor beta chains derived from one specimen sequenced in a study of Ad26.COV2.S vaccination and SARS-CoV-2 variants. The data were produced by immunoSEQ multiplex PCR, yet TCRdb's version contains in-frame clones alone and is incomplete. The sample shows 350,000 to 450,000 clones, approximately 90% of them seen only once. Sample: peripheral blood, taken after recovery from COVID-19. Source of these receptors: a human donor who had recovered from COVID-19.

The chain carries TRBV10-3 and TRBJ1-5, with D uncertain. The germline gives CDR1 ENHRY, CDR2 SYGVKD. This CDR3 comprises 14 residues. The V end lost 2 bases, the J end lost 0 bases, and 5 bases lay between the germline ends. The CDR3 region is CAISEGSSNQPQHF. The DNA of the CDR3 is TGTGCCATCAGTGAGGGGTCTAGCAATCAGCCCCAGCATTTT.

This chain uses TRBV29-1 with TRBJ1-2; TRBD1 agrees at 7 bases. V gave up 3 bases and J gave up 4 bases; unmatched junction bases: 5. The CDR3 is 13 amino acids. Per the germline V gene, CDR1 is SQVTM and CDR2 is ANQGSEA. The CDR3: CSVDQAGGYGYTF. CDR3 coding DNA: TGCAGCGTTGATCAGGCAGGGGGCTATGGCTACACCTTC.

The CDR3 sequence: CAIIPSYEQYF. The DNA for the CDR3 is TGTGCCATCATCCCCTCCTACGAGCAGTACTTC. The rearrangement uses TRBV10-3 and TRBJ2-7; D remains unclear. The CDR3 is made up of 11 amino acids. The ends were cut back, 7 bases at V and 0 bases at J, with 4 bases in the middle. CDR1 ENHRY and CDR2 SYGVKD come from the germline V gene.

This clone was seen a handful of times. The gene calls are TRBV6-5 and TRBJ1-2; TRBD1 agrees at 9 bases. This CDR3 has 13 residues. The V segment lost 7 bases and the J segment 6 bases; nucleotides outside the gene matches: 6. In germline, CDR1 is MNHEY, CDR2 SVGAGI. Here the CDR3 reads CASTTGGRDGYTF. The DNA for the CDR3 is TGTGCCAGCACAACAGGGGGCCGGGATGGCTACACCTTC.

V is TRBV29-1 and J is TRBJ1-4, with D uncertain. The V end was cut by 6 bases, the J end by 10 bases, with 15 bases between. The CDR3 runs to 12 residues. Per germline, CDR1 SQVTM and CDR2 ANQGSEA. Here the CDR3 DNA reads TGCAGCGTCGACCAGGAGGGAGGAAAACTGTTTTTT. As protein: CSVDQEGGKLFF.

The V and J genes are TRBV7-2 and TRBJ2-5; 7 nucleotides match TRBD1. This CDR3 comprises 18 residues. Germline CDR1 reads SGHTA; CDR2 reads FQGNSA. The V and J ends lost 2 bases and 2 bases, in that order; junction bases with no gene match: 14. The CDR3 DNA reads TGTGCCAGCAGCTTAAAATTAGATTACAGGGGACGTCAAGAGACCCAGTACTTC. Translating gives CASSLKLDYRGRQETQYF.

V and J are TRBV5-6 and TRBJ2-2, with D unclear. From germline, CDR1 is SGHDT and CDR2 YYEEEE. Trimming removed 4 bases from V and 5 bases from J, with 12 bases in between. This CDR3 has 14 amino acids. CDR3 nucleotide sequence: TGTGCCAGCAGCCCCCCTCTGAGGACCGGGGAGCTGTTTTTT. It translates to CASSPPLRTGELFF.

The chain carries TRBV7-6 and TRBJ2-3; D not resolved. Trimming took off 1 base at V and 4 bases at J, with 12 bases between the two ends. Germline V lookup: CDR1 SGHVS, CDR2 FNYEAQ. The CDR3 totals 15 residues. Here the CDR3 reads CASSLGRRMPDTQYF. DNA of the CDR3: TGTGCCAGCAGCTTAGGCCGTCGAATGCCAGATACGCAGTATTTT.

CDR3 sequence reads: CASSLGLGFYNEQFF. The CDR3 DNA reads TGCGCCAGCAGCTTGGGGTTAGGCTTTTACAATGAGCAGTTCTTC. This chain joins TRBV5-1 and TRBJ2-1, with D hard to call. CDR3 size: 15 residues. V lost 0 bases and J 4 bases, leaving 11 bases between the germline ends. Germline V lookup: CDR1 SGHRS, CDR2 YFSETQ.

This chain joins TRBV5-8 and TRBJ2-2, with no clear D. V lost 3 bases to trimming and J lost 2 bases, with 14 bases between them. This CDR3 contains 16 residues. CDR1 SGHTS and CDR2 YDEGEE come from the germline V gene. The CDR3 here is CASSSELPHNTGELFF. CDR3 sequence (DNA): TGTGCCAGCAGCTCCGAACTCCCACATAACACCGGGGAGCTGTTTTTT.

V gene TRBV2 combines with J gene TRBJ1-1; D uncertain. This CDR3 comprises 13 residues. CDR1 and CDR2 (germline): SNHLY, FYNNEI. The V and J ends lost 1 base and 1 base respectively, with 4 bases between them. CDR3 sequence (DNA): TGTGCCAGCAGTGAAGTACAGAACACTGAAGCTTTCTTT. Translated, it gives CASSEVQNTEAFF.

The chain carries TRBV24-1 and TRBJ2-3; D gene uncertain. The CDR3 loop spans 14 amino acids. Trimming took off 9 bases at V and 6 bases at J, with 18 bases between the two ends. CDR1 is KGHDR, CDR2 SFDVKD, per germline. This chain's CDR3 is CATGSPPGWDTQYF. The CDR3 DNA reads TGTGCCACCGGCTCCCCTCCCGGTTGGGATACGCAGTATTTT.

The V and J genes are TRBV3-1 (or the pseudogene TRBV3-2) and TRBJ2-7, with 8 bases fitting TRBD2. V shed 0 bases, J shed 3 bases, and the junction held 4 bases outside the gene matches. This CDR3 is built from 15 residues. Per the germline V gene, CDR1 is LGHDT and CDR2 is YNNKEL (reference sequence). This CDR3 is CASSQDPGLDYEQYF. CDR3 coding DNA: TGTGCCAGCAGCCAAGATCCGGGACTAGACTACGAGCAGTACTTC.

The rearrangement joins TRBV4-3 to TRBJ2-1; D gene unclear. Germline V gene data show CDR1 as LGHNA and CDR2 as YSLEER. V shed 3 bases and J shed 3 bases, with 6 bases lying between them. The CDR3 has 13 amino acids. This CDR3 reads CASSQGFYNEQFF. The CDR3 DNA follows: TGCGCCAGCAGCCAGGGATTCTACAATGAGCAGTTCTTC.

In this sample, this clone turned up once. The rearrangement uses TRBV4-2 and TRBJ2-1; D perhaps matches TRBD1 (6 bases). This CDR3 is 16 amino acids long. V gave up 0 bases and J gave up 4 bases, with 13 bases separating them. Germline loops: CDR1 LGHNA, CDR2 YNFKEQ. Here the CDR3 reads CASSQDRAGVYNEQFF. The CDR3 bases are TGTGCCAGCAGCCAAGATAGGGCAGGGGTGTACAATGAGCAGTTCTTC.

This chain joins TRBV4-3 and TRBJ2-3; D unclear. V was cut by 4 bases and J by 6 bases, with 14 bases left in between. The germline CDR1 and CDR2 sequences are LGHNA and YSLEER. The CDR3 runs 14 residues. This CDR3 is CASSRVTRWDTQYF. In DNA form, the CDR3 reads TGCGCCAGCAGCCGAGTGACCAGATGGGATACGCAGTATTTT.

The chain combines TRBV6-2 or TRBV6-3 with TRBJ1-2, with D unclear. The CDR3 contains 17 residues. V was trimmed by 5 bases and J by 8 bases, leaving 27 bases between them. The germline V gene has CDR1 MNHEY and CDR2 SVGEGT. The CDR3 DNA is TGTGCCAGCAGTGCAATCGCTTCTGCGACGGAGAGACGCGGCTACACCTTC. Translating it yields CASSAIASATERRGYTF.

This clone was seen only a few times. The genes are TRBV6-2 or TRBV6-3 and TRBJ1-1; a weak D match, TRBD1 (5 bases). V lost 5 bases and J lost 1, with 11 bases in between. Germline V CDR1 and CDR2: MNHEY, SVGEGT. The CDR3 has 14 residues. This CDR3 is CASSKSGTNTEAFF. The CDR3 coding sequence is TGTGCCAGCAGTAAATCCGGGACGAACACTGAAGCTTTCTTT.

The chain is built from TRBV10-3 and TRBJ1-2; D might be TRBD1 (5 bases). V was pared by 4 bases and J by 7 bases, with 16 bases between. The CDR3 has 14 amino acids. CDR1 is ENHRY, CDR2 SYGVKD, per germline. For the CDR3, the DNA is TGTGCCATCAGTGCTCAGGGCTCTGGGTCTGGCTACACCTTC. This translates into CAISAQGSGSGYTF.

CDR3 amino acids: CASSFSPLGNQPQHF. Written as DNA, the CDR3 is TGTGCCAGCAGCTTTTCCCCTTTAGGCAATCAGCCCCAGCATTTT. The chain couples TRBV7-8 to TRBJ1-5, with D hard to call. CDR1 and CDR2 (germline): SGHVS, FQNEAQ. Trimming removed 3 bases from V and 2 bases from J, with 11 bases in between. CDR3 length: 15 residues.

This clone was seen more than once but under ten times. The CDR3: CASSLAPFRTVSYEQYF. The CDR3 DNA sequence: TGTGCCAGCAGCTTAGCTCCTTTCCGGACAGTCTCCTACGAGCAGTACTTC. The rearrangement uses TRBV7-8 and TRBJ2-7, with a weak D call TRBD1 (6 bases). The ends were cut back, 0 bases at V and 0 bases at J, with 15 bases in the middle. Germline V gene lookup returns CDR1 SGHVS and CDR2 FQNEAQ. This CDR3 comprises 17 residues.

The chain is built from TRBV7-8 and TRBJ1-1; 7 nucleotides line up with TRBD1. Germline lookup yields CDR1 SGHVS and CDR2 FQNEAQ. The trim removed 2 bases at V and 10 bases at J, leaving 1 base unmatched. The CDR3 contains 11 residues. DNA of the CDR3: TGTGCCAGCAGCTTACAGGGGGGAGCTTTCTTT. The encoded protein is CASSLQGGAFF.

The J gene is TRBJ2-1, the V gene TRBV27, with 9 bases matching TRBD2. Germline CDR1 is MNHEY and CDR2 is SMNVEV (reference sequence). J was trimmed by 8 bases and V by 1 base; bases with no gene match: 18. The CDR3 is made up of 19 amino acids. CDR3 residues: CASSLLVLAGALPGDEQFF. DNA for the CDR3: TGTGCCAGCAGTTTATTGGTATTAGCGGGGGCTCTCCCAGGGGATGAGCAGTTCTTC.

The chain recombines TRBV9 with TRBJ1-2, with 11 bases matching TRBD1. In germline, CDR1 is SGDLS, CDR2 YYNGEE. CDR3 length: 16 amino acids. After removal of 1 base from V and 8 bases from J, the junction contained 10 bases not matched to a gene. The CDR3: CASSVRVGQGVEGYTF. CDR3 nucleotides: TGTGCCAGCAGCGTAAGAGTGGGACAGGGGGTGGAAGGCTACACCTTC.

The V and J genes are TRBV5-4 and TRBJ2-7; D perhaps matches TRBD1 (5 bases). The germline gives CDR1 SGHNT, CDR2 YYREEE (reference sequence). The CDR3 spans 13 residues. V was clipped by 2 bases and J by 0 bases, with 6 bases between them. The CDR3 region is CASSLGVSYEQYF. The CDR3 DNA follows: TGTGCCAGCAGCTTAGGGGTCTCCTACGAGCAGTACTTC.

The chain employs TRBV3-1 (or the pseudogene TRBV3-2) and TRBJ1-2, with 9 bases lining up with TRBD1. The CDR3 contains 18 residues. V was clipped by 4 bases and J by 1 base; unmatched bases: 13. Germline V lookup: CDR1 LGHDT, CDR2 YNNKEL (reference sequence). The CDR3 bases are TGTGCCAGCAGCCCGCCCTTTCCGGGACAGGGTATTAACTATGGCTACACCTTC. Translating gives CASSPPFPGQGINYGYTF.

The rearrangement uses TRBV19 and TRBJ1-4; 7 bases are a match to TRBD1. Germline V lookup: CDR1 LNHDA, CDR2 SQIVND (reference sequence). J gave up 0 bases and V 6 bases, and 7 bases lay outside the gene matches. The CDR3 loop spans 16 amino acids. CDR3 bases: TGTGCCAGTAGCCGGGACAGTACCACAACTAATGAAAAACTGTTTTTT. This translates into CASSRDSTTTNEKLFF. Filled out from reference TRBV19 and TRBJ1-4, the complete variable domain reads DGGITQSPKYLFRKEGQNVTLSCEQNLNHDAMYWYRQDPGQGLRLIYYSQIVNDFQKGDIAEGYSVSREKKESFPLTVTSAQKNPTAFYLCASSRDSTTTNEKLFFGSGTQLSVL.